This is a list of T cell receptor beta chains from one sample in a study of chemoradiotherapy in HPV16-positive cancers. Here immunoSEQ multiplex PCR was the method, and the copy in TCRdb shows in-frame clones only, minus some. The repertoire has 1,500 or so clones, around 77% of them found once; the top ten carry approximately 20%. Sequences were derived from tumor tissue, sampled from a patient who underwent chemoradiotherapy. The source of these receptors is a human donor with HPV-associated anogenital cancer. Each CDR3 is given with its conserved first and last residue. The order of the fields is V gene, clone size, D gene, J gene, CDR3 protein, CDR3 DNA. A D gene is named only where the DNA matches it firmly. Not all rows give a size; the values are once, few, many and, for expanded clones, a class.

v_gene: TRBV6-6; abundance: NA; d_gene: NA; j_gene: TRBJ1-1; CDR3aa: CASSYSGLAFF; CDR3nt: TGTGCCAGCAGTTATTCAGGTTTAGCTTTCTTT
v_gene: TRBV10-3; abundance: NA; d_gene: NA; j_gene: TRBJ1-4; CDR3aa: CAISESNGNEKLFF; CDR3nt: TGTGCCATCAGTGAGTCCAACGGGAATGAAAAACTGTTTTTT
v_gene: TRBV6-5; abundance: NA; d_gene: NA; j_gene: TRBJ2-3; CDR3aa: CASNSFGLSTDTQYF; CDR3nt: TGTGCCAGCAATTCCTTCGGACTATCCACAGATACGCAGTATTTT
v_gene: TRBV29-1; abundance: NA; d_gene: TRBD2; j_gene: TRBJ2-3; CDR3aa: CSALAASQYF; CDR3nt: TGCAGCGCACTAGCGGCTTCGCAGTATTTT
v_gene: TRBV6-5; abundance: few; d_gene: TRBD1; j_gene: TRBJ1-1; CDR3aa: CASRATGAGTEAFF; CDR3nt: TGTGCCAGCAGAGCGACAGGGGCTGGCACTGAAGCTTTCTTT
v_gene: TRBV4-2; abundance: once; d_gene: NA; j_gene: TRBJ1-5; CDR3aa: CASSQDGDFNQPQHF; CDR3nt: TGTGCCAGCAGCCAAGACGGGGATTTCAATCAGCCCCAGCACTTT
v_gene: TRBV2; abundance: NA; d_gene: NA; j_gene: TRBJ2-7; CDR3aa: CASSGRGGEGDEQYF; CDR3nt: TGTGCCAGCAGCGGGAGAGGGGGAGAGGGAGACGAGCAGTACTTC
v_gene: TRBV14; abundance: NA; d_gene: TRBD2; j_gene: TRBJ2-2; CDR3aa: CASSHRLAGVYTGELFF; CDR3nt: TGTGCCAGCAGCCATCGACTAGCGGGGGTGTACACCGGGGAGCTGTTTTTT
v_gene: TRBV7-8; abundance: few; d_gene: NA; j_gene: TRBJ2-7; CDR3aa: CASSPSSYEQYF; CDR3nt: TGTGCCAGCAGCCCCTCTTCCTACGAGCAGTACTTC
v_gene: TRBV27; abundance: NA; d_gene: NA; j_gene: TRBJ2-2; CDR3aa: CASSLGSAPRELFF; CDR3nt: TGTGCCAGCAGTTTGGGTAGCGCCCCCCGGGAGCTGTTTTTT
v_gene: TRBV5-1; abundance: NA; d_gene: TRBD2; j_gene: TRBJ2-7; CDR3aa: CASSPPGLAGGPVEQYF; CDR3nt: TGCGCCAGCAGCCCCCCGGGACTAGCGGGGGGGCCGGTCGAGCAGTACTTC
v_gene: TRBV6-6; abundance: NA; d_gene: NA; j_gene: TRBJ1-5; CDR3aa: CASSYSHRNNQPQHF; CDR3nt: TGTGCCAGCAGTTACTCGCACAGGAACAATCAGCCCCAGCATTTT
v_gene: TRBV27; abundance: NA; d_gene: TRBD2; j_gene: TRBJ2-7; CDR3aa: CASSFSSGYEQYF; CDR3nt: TGTGCCAGCAGTTTTTCTAGCGGCTACGAGCAGTACTTC
v_gene: TRBV5-4; abundance: NA; d_gene: NA; j_gene: TRBJ1-1; CDR3aa: CASSFTDLEAFF; CDR3nt: TGTGCCAGCAGCTTTACGGACCTTGAAGCTTTCTTT
v_gene: TRBV7-2; abundance: NA; d_gene: NA; j_gene: TRBJ1-2; CDR3aa: CASSLDRGTNYGYTF; CDR3nt: TGTGCCAGCAGCTTAGATCGGGGGACTAACTATGGCTACACCTTC
v_gene: TRBV5-6; abundance: once; d_gene: NA; j_gene: TRBJ1-2; CDR3aa: CASSSQGLGEVF; CDR3nt: TGTGCCAGCAGCTCACAGGGTTTAGGCGAGGTATTC
v_gene: TRBV9; abundance: NA; d_gene: NA; j_gene: TRBJ1-1; CDR3aa: CASSVGTMNTEAFF; CDR3nt: TGTGCCAGCAGCGTAGGGACCATGAACACTGAAGCTTTCTTT
v_gene: TRBV2; abundance: NA; d_gene: NA; j_gene: TRBJ1-5; CDR3aa: CANYLSREKSNQPQHF; CDR3nt: TGTGCCAACTACCTATCCAGGGAGAAGAGCAATCAGCCCCAGCATTTT
v_gene: TRBV6-5; abundance: hyperexpanded; d_gene: TRBD2; j_gene: TRBJ2-7; CDR3aa: CATRTSGVYEQYF; CDR3nt: TGTGCCACACGGACTAGCGGGGTCTACGAGCAGTACTTC
v_gene: TRBV11-3; abundance: NA; d_gene: TRBD1; j_gene: TRBJ2-5; CDR3aa: CASSLVSQGAETQYF; CDR3nt: TGTGCCAGCAGCTTAGTTTCCCAGGGGGCCGAGACCCAGTACTTC
v_gene: TRBV6-6; abundance: NA; d_gene: NA; j_gene: TRBJ1-1; CDR3aa: CASSPGLEAFF; CDR3nt: TGTGCCAGCAGCCCGGGCCTTGAAGCTTTCTTT
v_gene: TRBV7-2; abundance: once; d_gene: NA; j_gene: TRBJ2-2; CDR3aa: CASSLRTSGELFF; CDR3nt: TGTGCCAGCAGCTTACGGACGTCCGGGGAGCTGTTTTTT
v_gene: TRBV7-6; abundance: NA; d_gene: NA; j_gene: TRBJ1-1; CDR3aa: CASSLAEQGGTEAFF; CDR3nt: TGTGCCAGCAGCTTAGCGGAACAGGGAGGCACTGAAGCTTTCTTT
v_gene: TRBV10-2; abundance: NA; d_gene: NA; j_gene: TRBJ1-3; CDR3aa: CASKPGQSGNTIYF; CDR3nt: TGCGCCAGCAAACCGGGACAATCTGGAAACACCATATATTTT
v_gene: TRBV7-2; abundance: NA; d_gene: NA; j_gene: TRBJ2-6; CDR3aa: CASSGCGQSRANVLTF; CDR3nt: TGTGCCAGCAGCGGTTGCGGACAAAGTCGGGCCAACGTCCTGACTTTC
v_gene: TRBV7-2; abundance: NA; d_gene: NA; j_gene: TRBJ2-3; CDR3aa: CASSLGFFGVDTQYF; CDR3nt: TGTGCCAGCAGCTTAGGTTTTTTTGGAGTGGATACGCAGTATTTT
v_gene: TRBV7-2; abundance: once; d_gene: NA; j_gene: TRBJ2-7; CDR3aa: CASSLEMSERPYEQYF; CDR3nt: TGTGCCAGCAGCTTAGAAATGTCGGAGCGGCCCTACGAGCAGTACTTC
v_gene: TRBV7-9; abundance: NA; d_gene: TRBD1; j_gene: TRBJ1-2; CDR3aa: CASSLIQGDNYGYTF; CDR3nt: TGTGCCAGCAGTTTAATACAGGGGGATAACTATGGCTACACCTTC